A selection of T cell receptor beta chains follows, all from one sample in a study of T cell responses to AZD1222 COVID-19 vaccine. The table came from immunoSEQ multiplex PCR; TCRdb's copy has only in-frame clones and leaves some out. The data show around 160,000 clones, 90% to 95% seen once. The sample here was peripheral blood, taken 28 days after the second AZD1222 dose. The receptors were sampled from an adult who received the AZD1222 COVID-19 vaccine. CDR3s include the opening cysteine and the closing phenylalanine or tryptophan. A D gene is named only where the DNA matches it firmly. Clone size is stated in some rows and not others, as once, few, many or a class when expanded.

d_call j_call v_call clone_size cdr3_nt cdr3_aa
NA TRBJ2-1 TRBV7-6 NA TGTGCCAGCAGCTTAGATAGACTAATCAATGAGCAGTTCTTC CASSLDRLINEQFF
TRBD1 TRBJ1-3 TRBV30 NA TGTGCCTGGAGTGAGGGGCAGGGGGCTGGAAACACCATATATTTT CAWSEGQGAGNTIYF
NA TRBJ1-2 TRBV25-1 once TGTGCCAGCAGTGAATATAGGACAGAGGGTGGCTACACCTTC CASSEYRTEGGYTF
NA TRBJ1-1 TRBV29-1 NA TGCAGCGGCGGGGGGAACACTGAAGCTTTCTTT CSGGGNTEAFF
NA TRBJ1-5 TRBV5-6 NA TGTGCCAGCAGCTTGGTGGGGGGCAATCAGCCCCAGCATTTT CASSLVGGNQPQHF
TRBD2 TRBJ2-7 TRBV3-1/TRBV3-2 few TGTGCCAGCAGCCAGTGGACTAGCTACGAGCAGTACTTC CASSQWTSYEQYF
NA TRBJ1-5 TRBV7-2 NA TGTGCCAGCAGCTTATGGGGACCCCATGATATGAGCAATCAGCCCCAGCATTTT CASSLWGPHDMSNQPQHF
NA TRBJ2-7 TRBV7-9 NA TGTGCCAGCAGCGCTGACTATGAGCAGTACTTC CASSADYEQYF
NA TRBJ2-1 TRBV6-5 NA TGTGCCAGCAGTTACCCAGGAAATGAGCAGTTCTTC CASSYPGNEQFF
TRBD2 TRBJ2-3 TRBV11-3 NA TGTGCCAGCAGCGATCACTTGGCGGGAGGGACAGATACGCAGTATTTT CASSDHLAGGTDTQYF
TRBD1 TRBJ1-1 TRBV19 NA TGTGCCAGTAGTCCCTCTCCGGGACAGGGTTACACTGAAGCTTTCTTT CASSPSPGQGYTEAFF
NA TRBJ1-3 TRBV28 NA TGTGCCAGCACCCAACCCCTAAGGAGCTCTGGAAACACCATATATTTT CASTQPLRSSGNTIYF
NA TRBJ2-7 TRBV4-3 NA TGCGCCAGCAGCCAAGATCGGGGACTTCCATACGAGCAGTACTTC CASSQDRGLPYEQYF
TRBD2 TRBJ2-7 TRBV28 NA TGTGCCAGCAGTTTGTCCTTCGGGAGGGCCAACGAGCAGTACTTC CASSLSFGRANEQYF
NA TRBJ1-2 TRBV7-9 NA TGTGCCAGCAGCTTAGGTCCGAGCTATGGCTACACCTTC CASSLGPSYGYTF
TRBD1 TRBJ2-5 TRBV29-1 NA TGCAGCGTTGAGGGACAGGACCAAGAGACCCAGTACTTC CSVEGQDQETQYF
NA TRBJ2-1 TRBV27 NA TGTGCCAGCAGTTTAGCGGGGATGCAGTTCTTC CASSLAGMQFF
TRBD1 TRBJ2-4 TRBV6-5 NA TGTGCCAGCAGGCCCGGACAGGGGGACATTCAGTACTTC CASRPGQGDIQYF
NA TRBJ1-2 TRBV5-1 NA TGCGCCAGCAGCTTGCAGGGACAAGAAGGCGGCTACACCTTC CASSLQGQEGGYTF
TRBD1 TRBJ1-5 TRBV19 NA TGTGCCAGTATCCAAGGACAGGGGAATCAGCCCCAGCATTTT CASIQGQGNQPQHF
NA TRBJ1-5 TRBV9 once TGTGCCAGCAGCGCAACGGCATATAGCAATCAGTCCCAGCATTTT CASSATAYSNQSQHF
NA TRBJ1-1 TRBV6-1 NA TGTGCCAGCAGTGAAGTGGGGCAGGGTTTCACTGAAGCTTTCTTT CASSEVGQGFTEAFF
NA TRBJ1-2 TRBV6-5 NA TGTGCCATCGCCACAGGGAGTAACTATGGCTACACCTTC CAIATGSNYGYTF
NA TRBJ1-3 TRBV4-2 NA TGTGCCAGCAGGCTAGAAGAAGCCGTTGGAAACACCATATATTTT CASRLEEAVGNTIYF
TRBD2 TRBJ2-2 TRBV27 NA TGTGCCAGCAGCGGCGGGAGGGCCTTTAGCACCGGGGAGCTGTTTTTT CASSGGRAFSTGELFF
TRBD1 TRBJ1-4 TRBV5-8 NA TGTGCCAGCACTCCACAGGGGGGTGAAAAACTGTTTTTT CASTPQGGEKLFF
NA TRBJ1-6 TRBV6-5 NA TGTGCCAGCAGTTACTTTGGGCAGGGAGGGGGACCCCTCCACTTT CASSYFGQGGGPLHF
NA TRBJ1-3 TRBV11-2 NA TGTGCCAGCAGCCCTATGCTTTCTGGAAACACCATATATTTT CASSPMLSGNTIYF
NA TRBJ1-2 TRBV6-5 NA TGTGCCAGCAGTCATGAAGTAGGGTCCTATGGCTACACCTTC CASSHEVGSYGYTF
NA TRBJ1-1 TRBV10-3 NA TGTGCCATCAGTGCTATAAGGGGAGAAGCTTTCTTT CAISAIRGEAFF
TRBD1 TRBJ1-2 TRBV12-5 NA TGTGCTAGTGGTCCCGGGACAGGGGGGGACTATGGCTACACCTTC CASGPGTGGDYGYTF
NA TRBJ1-1 TRBV19 NA TGTGCCAGTAGTCATACAGGGCTTGAGACTGAAGCTTTCTTT CASSHTGLETEAFF
NA TRBJ2-1 TRBV14 NA TGTGCCAGCAGCCTGGCGAGATCTACCTACAATGAGCAGTTCTTC CASSLARSTYNEQFF
NA TRBJ2-7 TRBV5-6 NA TGTGCCAGCAGCCTACAGGGCCCCGAGCAGTACTTC CASSLQGPEQYF
TRBD1 TRBJ2-7 TRBV5-1 NA TGCGCCAGCAGCCCGTGGACAGGATCCTACGAGCAGTACTTC CASSPWTGSYEQYF
NA TRBJ1-1 TRBV18 few TGTGCCAGCTCACCGGGTAGAACCATTGAAGCTTTCTTT CASSPGRTIEAFF
TRBD1 TRBJ1-3 TRBV4-1 NA TGCGCCAGCAGTCAAGAGGGGGCAGGTGGAAACACCATATATTTT CASSQEGAGGNTIYF
NA TRBJ1-1 TRBV3-1/TRBV3-2 NA TGTGCCAGCAGCCAAGAATGGGTCTCCGGCACTGAAGCTTTCTTT CASSQEWVSGTEAFF
TRBD1 TRBJ1-1 TRBV5-1 NA TGCGCCAGCAGCAAAGGGACAGAGAACACTGAAGCTTTCTTT CASSKGTENTEAFF
NA TRBJ1-6 TRBV19 NA TGTGCCAGTAGTATTAATGGGTCACCCCTCCACTTT CASSINGSPLHF
NA TRBJ2-7 TRBV7-9 NA TGTGCCAGCAGCTGGGGGGAAGGCTACGAGCAGTACTTC CASSWGEGYEQYF
NA TRBJ2-7 TRBV2 NA TGTGCCAGCAGTGCAGACAGGTCAACCTCCTACGAGCAGTACTTC CASSADRSTSYEQYF
NA TRBJ2-1 TRBV10-3 NA TGTGCCATCAGTGAGTCGCGGGGAAACTCCTACAATGAGCAGTTCTTC CAISESRGNSYNEQFF
TRBD1 TRBJ1-5 TRBV18 NA TGTGCCAGCTCACCACCCAACAGGGGGCGAAATCAGCCCCAGCATTTT CASSPPNRGRNQPQHF
TRBD1 TRBJ1-6 TRBV30 NA TGTGCCTGGAGTGTAGGGGGCAATTCACCCCTCCACTTT CAWSVGGNSPLHF
NA TRBJ1-1 TRBV6-6 NA TGTGCCAGCACTCCGAGGGGGTTGAACACTGAAGCTTTCTTT CASTPRGLNTEAFF
NA TRBJ1-2 TRBV28 NA TGTGCCAGCAGCTTAGGAGCGAGAGGGAGCTATGGCTACACCTTC CASSLGARGSYGYTF
NA TRBJ2-3 TRBV7-3 NA TGTGCCAGCAGCTCGAAACAGGGAGCGACAGATACGCAGTATTTT CASSSKQGATDTQYF
NA TRBJ1-5 TRBV30 NA TGTGCCTGGAGTGATGGAGGGGGGCAGCCCCAGCATTTT CAWSDGGGQPQHF
NA TRBJ1-4 TRBV5-1 NA TGCGCCAGCAGCTTGAGGGTGGGAGGTGAAAAACTGTTTTTT CASSLRVGGEKLFF
NA TRBJ1-1 TRBV29-1 NA TGCAGTGGCTTGGGTACTGAAGCTTTCTTT CSGLGTEAFF
TRBD2 TRBJ2-1 TRBV6-6 NA TGTGCCAGCAGACTCCAGACTAGCGGAGTAAATGAGCAGTTCTTC CASRLQTSGVNEQFF
TRBD2 TRBJ2-2 TRBV2 once TGTGCCAGCAGTGAAGCGCTAGCGGGGGGATTCAACACCGGGGAGCTGTTTTTT CASSEALAGGFNTGELFF